These 31 T cell receptor beta chains share one sample of origin, sequenced in a study of persistence of HIV-infected CD4 T cells. The stimulus was an HIV-1 Gag 15-mer peptide pool, 0.85 to 1 ug/peptide/mL. Responding CD4+ T cells were sorted by upregulation of both CD40 ligand and CD69. The libraries were made with immunoSEQ version 4 in survey mode. The repertoire was sequenced with immunoSEQ multiplex PCR; TCRdb's copy has only in-frame clones and lacks some. The data hold under 35,000 clones, with roughly 71% observed a single time. Their cognate antigens are unknown. Sample: CD4+ T cells sorted from PBMCs after roughly 19-hour stimulation, taken from a patient who received antiretroviral therapy. These receptors were collected from an adult man with HIV who was CMV-seropositive.

The genes are TRBV6-5 and TRBJ2-3; TRBD1 matches at 9 bases. The CDR3 runs 15 residues. Germline assignment: CDR1 MNHEY and CDR2 SVGAGI. V was clipped by 6 bases and J by 1 base; unmatched bases: 5. The CDR3 is CASREGQGGTDTQYF. CDR3 sequence (DNA): TGTGCCAGCAGGGAGGGACAGGGAGGCACAGATACGCAGTATTTT.

This clone has just a few counts. V is TRBV27 and J is TRBJ2-1, with D perhaps assigned TRBD1 or TRBD2 (5 bases each). Germline lookup yields CDR1 MNHEY and CDR2 SMNVEV (reference sequence). V was pared by 5 bases and J by 4 bases, with 15 bases between. The CDR3 sequence is 15 residues long. The CDR3, as DNA: TGTGCCAGCAGTCAGCAGGGACCGGTATACAATGAGCAGTTCTTC. It codes for CASSQQGPVYNEQFF.

V usage is TRBV6-5 and J usage is TRBJ1-4; 10 nucleotides agree with TRBD1. V was clipped by 6 bases and J by 7 bases; unmatched bases: 5. This CDR3 is built from 14 residues. The germline gives CDR1 MNHEY, CDR2 SVGAGI. CDR3 nucleotide sequence: TGTGCCAGCAGGGAGGGACAGGGGATTGAAAAACTGTTTTTT. Amino acid sequence: CASREGQGIEKLFF.

This clone was recorded a few times. The chain joins TRBV3-1 (or the pseudogene TRBV3-2) to TRBJ1-1; D ambiguous. In germline, CDR1 is LGHDT, CDR2 YNNKEL (reference sequence). The CDR3 sequence is 14 residues long. The V and J ends lost 1 base and 1 base respectively, with 7 bases between them. The CDR3 loop is CASSQGLANTEAFF. As DNA, the CDR3 is TGTGCCAGCAGCCAAGGGTTAGCGAACACTGAAGCTTTCTTT.

The chain has TRBV7-9 and TRBJ1-3, with a tentative D call TRBD1 (6 bases). The V gene lost 1 base and the J gene lost 0 bases, with 10 bases spanning the gap. Germline assignment: CDR1 SEHNR and CDR2 FQNEAQ (reference sequence). The CDR3 covers 16 residues. As DNA, the CDR3 is TGTGCCAGCAGCTTAGGGCAGGGGCACTCTGGAAACACCATATATTTT. Amino acids: CASSLGQGHSGNTIYF.

The chain recombines TRBV15 with TRBJ1-5; the match to TRBD1 covers 7 bases. The CDR3 is made up of 14 amino acids. The germline CDR1 and CDR2 sequences are LNHNV and YYDKDF (reference sequence). J lost 5 bases, V lost 4 bases, and 5 bases had no gene match. CDR3 loop: CATSTFGTDQPQHF. DNA for the CDR3: TGTGCCACCAGCACATTTGGGACAGATCAGCCCCAGCATTTT.

With regard to this clone: This specimen includes other DNA sequences encoding the same CDR3. V and J are TRBV12-3 or TRBV12-4 and TRBJ2-7; the D is unclear. V was pared by 3 bases and J by 3 bases, with 9 bases between. The CDR3 is made up of 13 amino acids. Written as DNA, the CDR3 is TGTGCCAGCAGTTTTAGGTTGGGCTACGAGCAGTACTTC. Translated: CASSFRLGYEQYF.

The chain combines TRBV6-5 with TRBJ1-1; 8 bases match TRBD1. The CDR3 has 14 amino acids. The germline V gene has CDR1 MNHEY and CDR2 SVGAGI. J was trimmed by 1 base and V by 9 bases; bases with no gene match: 7. For the CDR3, the DNA is TGTGCCAGTGTACAGGGGGGGGCGAACACTGAAGCTTTCTTT. Translating it yields CASVQGGANTEAFF.

The genes are TRBV19 and TRBJ1-5; 9 bases are a match to TRBD1. CDR1 and CDR2 (germline): LNHDA, SQIVND (reference sequence). The CDR3 runs to 15 residues. With 6 bases clipped from V and 4 bases from J, the junction kept 7 bases outside the gene matches. The CDR3 DNA reads as TGTGCCAGTAGGGCCCCCGGGACAGGGAATCAGCCCCAGCATTTT. It encodes CASRAPGTGNQPQHF. Together with reference TRBV19 and TRBJ1-5, the CDR3 gives the full variable domain: DGGITQSPKYLFRKEGQNVTLSCEQNLNHDAMYWYRQDPGQGLRLIYYSQIVNDFQKGDIAEGYSVSREKKESFPLTVTSAQKNPTAFYLCASRAPGTGNQPQHFGDGTRLSIL.

To note about this clone: Other DNA sequences in this sample translate to the same CDR3. This chain joins TRBV10-3 and TRBJ1-1, with unresolved D. The CDR3 has 11 residues. Trimming took 6 bases from V and 1 from J, leaving 3 bases between them. Germline-derived CDR1 and CDR2 are ENHRY and SYGVKD. CDR3 nucleotide sequence: TGTGCCATCAGCGAGAACACTGAAGCTTTCTTT. The encoded protein is CAISENTEAFF.

The chain links TRBV7-9 to TRBJ1-2; tentative D call: TRBD1 (6 bases). The CDR3 spans 15 residues. The germline V gene encodes CDR1 SEHNR and CDR2 FQNEAQ (reference sequence). V was pared by 5 bases and J by 2 bases, with 15 bases between. The DNA of the CDR3 is TGTGCCAGCAGCCCCTCTAGGCAGGGGAACTATGGCTACACCTTC. Its translation is CASSPSRQGNYGYTF.

V and J are TRBV10-2 and TRBJ1-2, with D uncertain. V shed 3 bases and J shed 2 bases, with 10 bases lying between them. The CDR3 has 14 amino acids. Germline V gene lookup returns CDR1 WSHSY and CDR2 SAAADI. CDR3 protein: CASSDPSGNYGYTF. The CDR3 DNA sequence: TGCGCCAGCAGTGATCCTTCGGGCAACTATGGCTACACCTTC.

V usage is TRBV28 and J usage is TRBJ2-7; D possibly corresponds to TRBD2 (5 bases). V shed 3 bases and J shed 0 bases, with 9 bases lying between them. Germline loops: CDR1 MDHEN, CDR2 SYDVKM. The CDR3 is 14 amino acids. In DNA, the CDR3 is TGTGCCAGCAGTTTGCAGAGGGCCTCCTACGAGCAGTACTTC. It is translated as CASSLQRASYEQYF.

This chain connects TRBV12-3 or TRBV12-4 to TRBJ1-2; D is perhaps TRBD1 (5 bases). Trimming took 3 bases from V and 4 from J, leaving 6 bases between them. The CDR3 sequence is 12 residues long. The CDR3 DNA reads as TGTGCCAGCAGTTTTCAGGGCTATGGCTACACCTTC. Protein sequence: CASSFQGYGYTF.

This clone was picked up a small number of times. The chain employs TRBV24-1 and TRBJ1-2; D gene unclear. CDR1 and CDR2 from the germline V gene are KGHDR and SFDVKD. The V end lost 9 bases, the J end lost 6 bases, and 16 bases lay between the germline ends. The length of the CDR3 is 13 residues. CDR3 residues: CATAGPPGDGYTF. The CDR3 DNA reads as TGTGCCACCGCCGGGCCGCCGGGAGATGGCTACACCTTC.

This chain connects TRBV9 to TRBJ2-2, with 9 bases aligning to TRBD1. V shed 3 bases and J 5 bases; nucleotides not matched to a gene: 5. This CDR3 is built from 15 residues. Germline CDR1 and CDR2: SGDLS and YYNGEE. CDR3 in amino acids: CASSATGGKTGELFF. Here the CDR3 DNA reads TGTGCCAGCAGCGCGACAGGGGGGAAGACCGGGGAGCTGTTTTTT. The full variable domain, completed using reference TRBV9 and TRBJ2-2, is DSGVTQTPKHLITATGQRVTLRCSPRSGDLSVYWYQQSLDQGLQFLIQYYNGEERAKGNILERFSAQQFPDLHSELNLSSLELGDSALYFCASSATGGKTGELFFGEGSRLTVL.

The rearrangement links TRBV18 to TRBJ2-2; D is undetermined. From germline, CDR1 is KGHSH and CDR2 LQKENI. The CDR3 loop spans 16 amino acids. Trimming stripped 1 base from V and 7 bases from J, with 16 bases between. The CDR3 coding sequence is TGTGCCAGCTCACCACGGGCCAGGAAGATGGACGGGGAGCTGTTTTTT. Encoded protein: CASSPRARKMDGELFF.

This chain joins TRBV5-1 and TRBJ2-7; D is undetermined. CDR3 size: 12 residues. The V gene lost 4 bases and the J gene lost 0 bases, with 5 bases spanning the gap. Germline-derived CDR1 and CDR2 are SGHRS and YFSETQ. The CDR3 here is CASSAYSYEQYF. The CDR3, as DNA: TGCGCCAGCAGCGCCTACTCCTACGAGCAGTACTTC.

The genes are TRBV9 and TRBJ2-3; 7 bases match TRBD2. The V gene end was trimmed by 0 bases and the J gene end by 1 base; junction bases not matched to a gene: 2. The CDR3 is made up of 15 amino acids. CDR1 and CDR2 from the germline V gene are SGDLS and YYNGEE. The CDR3 coding sequence is TGTGCCAGCAGCGTAGTTGGGAGGGGCACAGATACGCAGTATTTT. This gives the protein CASSVVGRGTDTQYF.

This rearrangement joins TRBV7-2 to TRBJ1-4; unclear D gene. This CDR3 is 15 amino acids long. Trimming took off 5 bases at V and 3 bases at J, with 13 bases between the two ends. The V gene's germline CDR1 is SGHTA and CDR2 FQGNSA. The CDR3 DNA reads TGTGCCAGCAGCCTCCGGCGGCTTCCTAATGAAAAACTGTTTTTT. This codes for CASSLRRLPNEKLFF. The full variable domain, with the rest looked up from reference TRBV7-2 and TRBJ1-4, is GAGVSQSPSNKVTEKGKDVELRCDPISGHTALYWYRQSLGQGLEFLIYFQGNSAPDKSGLPSDRFSAERTGGSVSTLTIQRTQQEDSAVYLCASSLRRLPNEKLFFGSGTQLSVL.

This clone has just a few counts. The rearrangement joins TRBV19 to TRBJ1-4; D gene ambiguous. The CDR3 sequence is 13 residues long. Deletions cut 0 bases from V and 9 bases from J, with 8 bases between. Per the germline V gene, CDR1 is LNHDA and CDR2 is SQIVND (reference sequence). The CDR3 nucleotides read TGTGCCAGTAGTATAGAGGCAGAACAAAAACTGTTTTTT. Protein product: CASSIEAEQKLFF. The full variable domain, rest sourced from reference TRBV19 and TRBJ1-4, is DGGITQSPKYLFRKEGQNVTLSCEQNLNHDAMYWYRQDPGQGLRLIYYSQIVNDFQKGDIAEGYSVSREKKESFPLTVTSAQKNPTAFYLCASSIEAEQKLFFGSGTQLSVL.

The chain links TRBV3-1 (or the pseudogene TRBV3-2) to TRBJ1-3; D is perhaps TRBD1 (5 bases). Germline CDR1 reads LGHDT; CDR2 reads YNNKEL (reference sequence). This CDR3 has 17 residues. Deletions cut 4 bases from V and 0 bases from J, with 16 bases between. For the CDR3, the DNA is TGTGCCAGCAGCCCCCGGGGGAGGCCAAACTCTGGAAACACCATATATTTT. Its translation: CASSPRGRPNSGNTIYF.

In its sample, this clone was seen once. The gene calls are TRBV6-7 and TRBJ1-4, with a weak D call TRBD1 (6 bases). TRBV6-7 is an ORF; its function is uncertain. The CDR3 spans 17 residues. V lost 1 base, J lost 4 bases, and 16 bases lay in between. The CDR3 nucleotides are TGTGCCAGCAGTTACTTCCGGGACAAAAAGCTTAATGAAAAACTGTTTTTT. This gives the protein CASSYFRDKKLNEKLFF.

The chain recombines TRBV9 with TRBJ2-1, with no clear D. CDR3 length equals 14 residues. The V end was cut by 0 bases, the J end by 4 bases, with 8 bases between. Per germline, CDR1 SGDLS and CDR2 YYNGEE. The CDR3 loop reads CASSVGGYYNEQFF. CDR3 bases: TGTGCCAGCAGCGTAGGGGGTTATTACAATGAGCAGTTCTTC.

This clone was observed a few times. The chain recombines TRBV9 with TRBJ1-2; no clear D. Per germline, CDR1 SGDLS and CDR2 YYNGEE. The CDR3 length is 13 residues. The V gene lost 0 bases and the J gene lost 5 bases, with 8 bases spanning the gap. The CDR3 here is CASSVGGIYGYTF. The CDR3, as DNA: TGTGCCAGCAGCGTAGGAGGGATTTATGGCTACACCTTC.

This chain joins TRBV3-1 (or the pseudogene TRBV3-2) and TRBJ1-3; 10 bases match TRBD1. Germline CDR1 LGHDT, CDR2 YNNKEL (reference sequence). V lost 5 bases, J lost 4 bases, and 11 bases stayed unmatched. CDR3 length equals 17 residues. CDR3 amino acids: CASSKSSGTGVGNTIYF. CDR3 nucleotide sequence: TGTGCCAGCAGCAAATCCTCCGGGACAGGGGTCGGAAACACCATATATTTT.

This sequence joins TRBV28 and TRBJ2-7; TRBD1 matches at 9 bases. Germline V CDR1 and CDR2: MDHEN, SYDVKM. V was pared by 6 bases and J by 1 base, with 4 bases of the junction left unmatched. The CDR3 consists of 14 residues. The CDR3: CASRGQGSSYEQYF. Here the CDR3 DNA reads TGTGCCAGCAGGGGACAGGGCTCATCCTACGAGCAGTACTTC.

The chain is built from TRBV30 and TRBJ1-6, with 9 nucleotides matching TRBD1. Germline loops: CDR1 GTSNPN, CDR2 SVGIG (reference sequence). The V and J ends lost 3 bases and 7 bases, in that order; junction bases with no gene match: 4. There are 14 residues in the CDR3. The CDR3 sequence: CAWSDGQGNSPLHF. CDR3 DNA sequence: TGTGCCTGGAGCGACGGACAGGGGAATTCACCCCTCCACTTT.

The rearrangement links TRBV7-9 to TRBJ2-6; possibly TRBD2 for D (7 bases). V was cut by 2 bases and J by 5 bases, with 10 bases left in between. The CDR3 is 15 amino acids. Germline V gives CDR1 SEHNR, CDR2 FQNEAQ (reference sequence). CDR3 coding DNA: TGTGCCAGCAGCTTAACGGGGGGCCGGGCCAACGTCCTGACTTTC. Its translation: CASSLTGGRANVLTF.

V usage is TRBV6-2 or TRBV6-3 and J usage is TRBJ2-2, with TRBD1 identical over 7 bases. The trim removed 7 bases at V and 0 bases at J, leaving 5 bases unmatched. The CDR3 consists of 15 residues. Germline-derived CDR1 and CDR2 are MNHEY and SVGEGT. CDR3 sequence (DNA): TGTGCCAGCAACCCACAGGGGTCGAACACCGGGGAGCTGTTTTTT. The encoded protein is CASNPQGSNTGELFF.

J is TRBJ1-2 and V is TRBV3-1 (or the pseudogene TRBV3-2), with 10 bases matching TRBD1. The V gene end was trimmed by 4 bases and the J gene end by 6 bases; junction bases not matched to a gene: 5. This CDR3 contains 14 residues. From germline, CDR1 is LGHDT and CDR2 YNNKEL (reference sequence). The CDR3: CASSRGTGANGYTF. The CDR3 DNA reads TGTGCCAGCAGCCGCGGGACAGGGGCTAATGGCTACACCTTC.